This is a list of T cell receptor beta chains from one sample in a study of T cells in Graves' hyperthyroidism and ophthalmopathy. One entry per CDR3 protein results from TCRdb running MiXCR on the multiplex PCR reads. The sample lists about 560,000 distinct CDR3 sequences, approximately 15% seen once, with 18% in the top ten. The sample comprised blood. These receptor sequences come from a woman under 30 with Graves' hyperthyroidism. Each CDR3 is given with its conserved first and last residue. A D gene is named only where the DNA matches it firmly. Only part of the rows carry a size: once, few, many, or a class if the clone is expanded.

clone size	D gene	J gene	V gene	CDR3 DNA	CDR3 protein
-	TRBD1	TRBJ2-4	TRBV7-8	TGTGCCAGCAGCTTAGCTTACAGGGGAAGTTCCAAAAACATTCAGTACTTC	CASSLAYRGSSKNIQYF
many	TRBD1	TRBJ2-1	TRBV24-1	TGTGCCACCAGTGATCGGACAGGGGGCGATGAGCAGTTCTTC	CATSDRTGGDEQFF
few	TRBD2	TRBJ2-1	TRBV20-1	TGCAGTGCTAGAGATCCCAGGCGGGGGGGTGGAAATGAGCAGTTCTTC	CSARDPRRGGGNEQFF
few	-	TRBJ2-2	TRBV10-3	TGTGCCATCAGTGAGTCGCAAGGGGCCGGCGGGGAGCTGTTTTTT	CAISESQGAGGELFF
-	-	TRBJ2-1	TRBV20-1	TGCAGCGCGAAGGTGCTTACGTCCTACAATGAGCAGTTCTTC	CSAKVLTSYNEQFF
few	TRBD1	TRBJ1-2	TRBV12-3/TRBV12-4	TGTGCCAGCAGCGTAGAAAGGGGGCTAGGGGGCTACACCTTC	CASSVERGLGGYTF
-	TRBD1	TRBJ2-1	TRBV5-1	TGCGCCAGCAGTCGGACAGGGTACGATGAGCAGTTCTTC	CASSRTGYDEQFF
many	TRBD1	TRBJ2-7	TRBV20-1	TGCAGTGCTAGACGGGACAGCTCCTACGAGCAGTACTTC	CSARRDSSYEQYF
-	TRBD1	TRBJ1-1	TRBV2	TGTGCCAGCAGAACGGGACAGGGGCACACTGAAGCTTTCTTT	CASRTGQGHTEAFF
few	-	TRBJ1-2	TRBV30	TGTGCCTGGAACCGGGACACTTGGGCCTCGGATGGCTACACCTTC	CAWNRDTWASDGYTF
-	-	TRBJ1-5	TRBV3-1	TGTGCCAGCAGCCAATTCGGGCGCCTTCAGCCCCAGCATTTT	CASSQFGRLQPQHF
-	TRBD2	TRBJ2-1	TRBV4-2	TGTGCCAGCAGCCGGGAGGAACTAGCGGGTTACAATGAGCAGTTCTTC	CASSREELAGYNEQFF
few	TRBD1	TRBJ2-3	TRBV20-1	TGCAGTGCTCAAGTCCGGGCACAGGGGGGAACAGATACGCAGTATTTT	CSAQVRAQGGTDTQYF
few	-	TRBJ1-1	TRBV20-1	TGCAGTGCGAGACCTCGGGGCACTGAAGCTTTCTTT	CSARPRGTEAFF